Listed here are 15 T cell receptor beta chains from one sample, sequenced in a study of cytomegalovirus exposure and HLA in healthy donors. This PCR relied on a set of 60 Vbeta primers and 13 Jbeta primers. Clones were sequenced by immunoSEQ multiplex PCR, and TCRdb holds only the in-frame ones, with some missing. The table records around 110,000 clones, around a tenth of them present only once. Sequencing used PBMCs. The receptors stem from a man aged 30 to 39 in good health and CMV-seronegative.

The chain employs TRBV5-1 and TRBJ2-2; D may be TRBD2 (6 bases). The CDR3 contains 14 residues. Germline V CDR1 and CDR2: SGHRS, YFSETQ. V lost 1 base to trimming and J lost 2 bases, with 6 bases between them. The CDR3 DNA follows: TGCGCCAGCAGCTTGACTAGCAACACCGGGGAGCTGTTTTTT. Protein product: CASSLTSNTGELFF.

The chain has TRBV5-4 and TRBJ2-3, with TRBD1 identical over 7 bases. The CDR3 has 13 amino acids. Germline lookup yields CDR1 SGHNT and CDR2 YYREEE (reference sequence). V lost 2 bases, J lost 5 bases, and 2 bases stayed unmatched. The CDR3 sequence is CASSLSGGDTQYF. The CDR3, as DNA: TGTGCCAGCAGCTTATCAGGGGGAGATACGCAGTATTTT.

The sample holds a few counts of this clone. V gene TRBV11-2 combines with J gene TRBJ2-6, with 8 bases fitting TRBD1. Germline V CDR1 and CDR2: SGHAT, FQNNGV. The CDR3 spans 19 residues. Losses at the gene ends were 3 bases for V and 0 bases for J; bases not matched to a gene: 10. This chain's CDR3 is CASSFVPGQAASGANVLTF. CDR3 sequence (DNA): TGTGCCAGCAGCTTCGTCCCGGGACAGGCCGCCTCTGGGGCCAACGTCCTGACTTTC.

A few counts support this clone. The V and J genes are TRBV5-1 and TRBJ2-1; 7 nucleotides line up with TRBD2. The V segment lost 6 bases and the J segment 7 bases; nucleotides outside the gene matches: 13. CDR3 size: 15 residues. Per germline, CDR1 SGHRS and CDR2 YFSETQ. The CDR3 coding sequence is TGCGCCAGCATAGAAGTCGCGGGAGTATCGAATGAGCAGTTCTTC. This codes for CASIEVAGVSNEQFF.

This clone was detected a few times. The chain combines TRBV11-2 with TRBJ2-5; D is perhaps TRBD1 (6 bases). This CDR3 is built from 15 residues. V lost 5 bases and J 4 bases, leaving 17 bases between the germline ends. Germline values: CDR1 SGHAT, CDR2 FQNNGV. The CDR3 DNA is TGTGCCAGCAGCCCACGAAGGGGGATCGGAGAGACCCAGTACTTC. Translated: CASSPRRGIGETQYF.

This clone was counted many times. The gene calls are TRBV15 and TRBJ1-5; 7 positions agree with TRBD1. CDR3 length: 17 amino acids. Trimming removed 5 bases from V and 6 bases from J; junction bases left unmatched: 16. Germline lookup yields CDR1 LNHNV and CDR2 YYDKDF (reference sequence). The CDR3 DNA sequence: TGTGCCACCAGCCACAGAGAATGGCGACAGGGAGTTCAGCCCCAGCATTTT. This sequence encodes CATSHREWRQGVQPQHF.

This clone showed up just a few times. The J gene is TRBJ1-5, the V gene TRBV18, with D tentatively TRBD1 (6 bases). The CDR3 is 14 amino acids. Germline V gives CDR1 KGHSH, CDR2 LQKENI. Trimming removed 2 bases at V and 3 bases at J, with 8 bases between. This chain's CDR3 is CASSPAGDNQPQHF. CDR3 DNA: TGTGCCAGCTCACCAGCAGGGGACAATCAGCCCCAGCATTTT.

This chain joins TRBV19 and TRBJ2-7; 14 bases align to TRBD2. CDR3 length: 20 amino acids. Trimming removed 5 bases from V and 3 bases from J; junction bases left unmatched: 18. Germline lookup yields CDR1 LNHDA and CDR2 SQIVND (reference sequence). CDR3 bases: TGTGCCAGTAGTTCGGTCCGAGGCTGGGGGACTAGCGGGAGTAACTACGAGCAGTACTTC. It encodes CASSSVRGWGTSGSNYEQYF.

The chain recombines TRBV5-4 with TRBJ2-2; unclear D gene. V was shortened by 1 base and J by 7 bases, with 5 bases between the two germline ends. CDR1 is SGHNT and CDR2 is YYREEE in the germline V gene (reference sequence). The CDR3 has 12 amino acids. The CDR3 DNA reads as TGTGCCAGCAGCTTGAGAGACGGGGAGCTGTTTTTT. This codes for CASSLRDGELFF.

The genes are TRBV7-9 and TRBJ2-3; 7 positions match TRBD2. Germline loops: CDR1 SEHNR, CDR2 FQNEAQ (reference sequence). The CDR3 extends over 16 amino acids. Germline trimming cut 1 base from V and 3 bases from J; bases unmatched to any gene: 7. CDR3 DNA: TGTGCCAGCAGCTTAGAGGGAACTAGCGAAACAGATACGCAGTATTTT. Its translation is CASSLEGTSETDTQYF.

The V and J genes are TRBV12-5 and TRBJ2-1; 12 positions match TRBD2. CDR1 is LGHNT, CDR2 FRNRAP, per germline. Trimming at V came to 4 bases and at J to 9 bases, leaving 7 bases not matched to a gene. This CDR3 has 15 amino acids. CDR3 sequence: CASGSLAGGPGEQFF. The CDR3 nucleotides read TGTGCTAGTGGTTCTCTAGCGGGAGGGCCTGGTGAGCAGTTCTTC.

This clone came up a few times. This chain connects TRBV30 to TRBJ1-1; D call uncertain. V shed 0 bases and J shed 1 base, with 6 bases lying between them. This CDR3 spans 13 amino acids. Germline values: CDR1 GTSNPN, CDR2 SVGIG (reference sequence). The CDR3 coding sequence is TGTGCCTGGAGTGTGCAGTCGAACACTGAAGCTTTCTTT. Translating it yields CAWSVQSNTEAFF.

The chain has TRBV25-1 and TRBJ2-7; 8 bases fit TRBD2. J gave up 7 bases and V 9 bases, and 8 bases lay outside the gene matches. The CDR3 contains 12 residues. Germline CDR1 MGHDK, CDR2 SYGVNS. The CDR3 sequence: CASAPAGGEQYF. The CDR3 DNA reads as TGTGCCAGTGCCCCTGCGGGGGGTGAGCAGTACTTC.

This clone was counted only a few times. The rearrangement uses TRBV19 and TRBJ1-3; D gene unclear. V shed 5 bases and J shed 2 bases, with 7 bases lying between them. The germline gives CDR1 LNHDA, CDR2 SQIVND (reference sequence). This CDR3 contains 13 residues. Here the CDR3 DNA reads TGTGCCAGTAGTTCCAATGCTGGAAACACCATATATTTT. This codes for CASSSNAGNTIYF.

This chain connects TRBV29-1 to TRBJ1-1; D is possibly TRBD1 (6 bases). Deletions cut 6 bases from V and 8 bases from J, with 19 bases between. CDR1 and CDR2 from the germline V gene are SQVTM and ANQGSEA. This CDR3 region has 13 residues. CDR3: CSVVTGTPLEAFF. The CDR3 bases are TGCAGCGTGGTCACCGGGACACCCCTGGAAGCTTTCTTT.